The 29 T cell receptor beta chains in this list originate from one sample, sequenced in a study of blood T cell repertoires in COVID-19. Profiled with immunoSEQ multiplex PCR; TCRdb holds only in-frame clones, not every one. The table shows some 100,000 clones, with around 85% occurring only once. Sequencing was carried out using peripheral blood. The receptors shown here come from a human donor in a cohort sampled during active COVID-19.

CDR3: CSASAPGSNQPQHF. The CDR3 DNA reads TGCAGTGCTAGTGCCCCCGGGAGCAATCAGCCCCAGCATTTT. The rearrangement uses TRBV20-1 and TRBJ1-5, with D unresolved. Trimming removed 3 bases from V and 1 base from J, with 10 bases in between. This CDR3 has 14 amino acids. The V gene's germline CDR1 is DFQATT and CDR2 SNEGSKA (reference sequence).

V and J are TRBV18 and TRBJ2-5; D is perhaps TRBD1 (5 bases). In germline, CDR1 is KGHSH, CDR2 LQKENI. Trimming pared 2 bases from V and 4 bases from J, leaving 14 bases between. There are 15 residues in the CDR3. CDR3 residues: CASSPNQGRGETQYF. As DNA, the CDR3 is TGTGCCAGCTCACCAAATCAGGGTAGGGGAGAGACCCAGTACTTC.

The J gene is TRBJ1-2, the V gene TRBV5-6; TRBD1 is a possible D gene (6 bases). Deletions cut 2 bases from V and 0 bases from J, with 14 bases between. Looked up from germline, CDR1 is SGHDT and CDR2 is YYEEEE. CDR3 length equals 16 residues. The CDR3 is CASSLIPGQTNYGYTF. Here the CDR3 DNA reads TGTGCCAGCAGCTTAATTCCGGGACAAACTAACTATGGCTACACCTTC.

This clone was observed a handful of times. The J gene is TRBJ2-1, the V gene TRBV3-1 (or the pseudogene TRBV3-2), with 9 nucleotides matching TRBD2. J lost 4 bases, V lost 2 bases, and 9 bases had no gene match. This CDR3 comprises 17 residues. Germline V gene data show CDR1 as LGHDT and CDR2 as YNNKEL (reference sequence). In nucleotides, the CDR3 is TGTGCCAGCAGCCAAACATTCGCGCGGGGGGGTTACAATGAGCAGTTCTTC. This gives the protein CASSQTFARGGYNEQFF.

This chain uses TRBV18 with TRBJ2-7; 7 bases match TRBD2. The ends lost 6 bases at V and 2 bases at J; junction bases unmatched: 7. This CDR3 region has 14 residues. CDR1 KGHSH and CDR2 LQKENI come from the germline V gene. CDR3 DNA: TGTGCCAGCTCCGCTCGGGCGGGGGCCTACGAGCAGTACTTC. Its protein is CASSARAGAYEQYF.

This clone was seen a single time. The rearrangement joins TRBV6-6 to TRBJ2-3; tentative D call: TRBD1 (6 bases). Germline V gene sequence: CDR1 MNHNY, CDR2 SVGAGI (reference sequence). With 8 bases removed from V and 2 bases from J, the gap between germline ends came to 11 bases. This CDR3 region has 13 residues. This CDR3 is CASAGQTTDTQYF. The DNA for the CDR3 is TGTGCCAGCGCTGGACAGACCACAGATACGCAGTATTTT.

The V and J genes are TRBV27 and TRBJ2-2; 13 bases fit TRBD2. This CDR3 is 16 amino acids long. After removal of 5 bases from V and 4 bases from J, the junction contained 4 bases not matched to a gene. Germline V gene data show CDR1 as MNHEY and CDR2 as SMNVEV (reference sequence). Here the CDR3 DNA reads TGTGCCAGCAGTCGGGGACTAGCGGGAAGCACCGGGGAGCTGTTTTTT. It codes for CASSRGLAGSTGELFF.

J is TRBJ2-1 and V is TRBV6-5; 8 nucleotides align to TRBD2. V dropped 4 bases and J dropped 0; count of bases not matched to a gene: 5. The CDR3 totals 16 residues. The germline CDR1 and CDR2 sequences are MNHEY and SVGAGI. The CDR3 here is CASSFSGGASYNEQFF. The DNA for the CDR3 is TGTGCCAGCAGTTTCTCCGGGGGGGCCTCCTACAATGAGCAGTTCTTC.

The chain combines TRBV7-9 with TRBJ2-7, with TRBD2 as a possible D gene (5 bases). The CDR3 covers 15 residues. V lost 5 bases and J 6 bases, leaving 20 bases between the germline ends. Germline V gene sequence: CDR1 SEHNR, CDR2 FQNEAQ (reference sequence). The CDR3 nucleotides are TGTGCCAGCAGCCCCAGGAGACTATTTGAGGGCGAGCAGTACTTC. Its translation is CASSPRRLFEGEQYF.

DNA of the CDR3: TGTGCCAGCTCACCGGGACAGGGGAGAGTCGCTGAAGCTTTCTTT. Encoded protein: CASSPGQGRVAEAFF. The chain employs TRBV18 and TRBJ1-1, with 10 bases lining up with TRBD1. V dropped 3 bases and J dropped 6; count of bases not matched to a gene: 7. The V gene's germline CDR1 is KGHSH and CDR2 LQKENI. The CDR3 runs 15 residues.

The chain recombines TRBV9 with TRBJ2-7; 7 bases line up with TRBD1. Germline V gene lookup returns CDR1 SGDLS and CDR2 YYNGEE. V gave up 0 bases and J gave up 1 base; unmatched junction bases: 7. The CDR3 covers 16 residues. CDR3 amino acids: CASSVGQGVSSYEQYF. DNA of the CDR3: TGTGCCAGCAGCGTAGGGCAGGGGGTATCTTCCTACGAGCAGTACTTC.

This clone was counted only a few times. The sample has other DNA sequences that encode this CDR3 too. The V gene is TRBV28, the J gene TRBJ1-2, with 10 bases fitting TRBD1. J gave up 4 bases and V 6 bases, and 2 bases lay outside the gene matches. Germline V gives CDR1 MDHEN, CDR2 SYDVKM. The CDR3 spans 13 residues. CDR3 residues: CASRRTGGYGYTF. The DNA of the CDR3 is TGTGCCAGCAGACGGACAGGGGGCTATGGCTACACCTTC.

The chain is built from TRBV27 and TRBJ2-7; 8 bases line up with TRBD1. Per germline, CDR1 MNHEY and CDR2 SMNVEV (reference sequence). Germline trimming cut 6 bases from V and 2 bases from J; bases unmatched to any gene: 12. The CDR3 consists of 16 residues. The CDR3 DNA reads TGTGCCAGCAGCCGTACCGGGACAGGATTACCCTACGAGCAGTACTTC. It translates to CASSRTGTGLPYEQYF.

The chain couples TRBV7-2 to TRBJ2-4; 12 nucleotides align to TRBD1. The CDR3 is 19 amino acids. CDR1 SGHTA and CDR2 FQGNSA come from the germline V gene. V lost 5 bases and J lost 0; bases outside the gene matches: 11. The CDR3 reads CASSPGTGGARVAKNIQYF. In DNA form, the CDR3 reads TGTGCCAGCAGCCCCGGGACAGGGGGCGCCAGGGTAGCCAAAAACATTCAGTACTTC.

The V call is TRBV7-2, the J call TRBJ2-5, with a possible D match to TRBD2 (6 bases). V shed 5 bases and J shed 4 bases, with 17 bases lying between them. This CDR3 has 15 residues. In germline, CDR1 is SGHTA, CDR2 FQGNSA. CDR3: CASSPAGWVGETQYF. Here the CDR3 DNA reads TGTGCCAGCAGCCCTGCGGGGTGGGTCGGAGAGACCCAGTACTTC.

CDR3 sequence: CASKESTDTQYF. In nucleotides, the CDR3 is TGTGCCAGTAAGGAGAGCACAGATACGCAGTATTTT. The chain uses TRBV19 and TRBJ2-3; no firm D call. The V end was cut by 7 bases, the J end by 0 bases, with 5 bases between. This CDR3 has 12 amino acids. Germline-derived CDR1 and CDR2 are LNHDA and SQIVND (reference sequence).

The chain recombines TRBV5-1 with TRBJ2-3; 15 bases align to TRBD2. V dropped 4 bases and J dropped 1; count of bases not matched to a gene: 10. Germline CDR1 is SGHRS and CDR2 is YFSETQ. The CDR3 has 19 residues. CDR3 residues: CASSLSGLAGGRGTDTQYF. CDR3 in DNA: TGCGCCAGCAGCCTATCGGGACTAGCGGGGGGCCGGGGCACAGATACGCAGTATTTT.

This rearrangement joins TRBV7-6 to TRBJ1-2; 8 bases match TRBD1. V trimming: 1 base; J trimming: 8 bases; junction bases outside the gene matches: 3. Germline loops: CDR1 SGHVS, CDR2 FNYEAQ. This CDR3 is 13 amino acids long. The CDR3 is CASSLGTGRGYTF. CDR3 coding DNA: TGTGCCAGCAGCTTAGGGACAGGGCGAGGCTACACCTTC.

The chain carries TRBV27 and TRBJ2-7, with 10 bases lining up with TRBD2. Trimming removed 5 bases from V and 2 bases from J; junction bases left unmatched: 12. This CDR3 is built from 17 residues. Germline CDR1 MNHEY, CDR2 SMNVEV (reference sequence). CDR3 region: CASSKTLAGGMTYEQYF. The CDR3 DNA sequence: TGTGCCAGCAGTAAAACTTTAGCGGGAGGAATGACCTACGAGCAGTACTTC.

The sample holds a few counts of this clone. The chain couples TRBV6-5 to TRBJ2-7; D is unclear. Germline loops: CDR1 MNHEY, CDR2 SVGAGI. V was cut by 6 bases and J by 3 bases, with 18 bases left in between. CDR3 length equals 15 residues. This chain's CDR3 is CASRAELYGDYEQYF. The CDR3 DNA is TGTGCCAGCAGAGCAGAACTCTACGGAGACTACGAGCAGTACTTC.

The chain is built from TRBV10-3 and TRBJ2-3; TRBD1 might be the D (6 bases). The CDR3 has 18 residues. Trimming stripped 0 bases from V and 6 bases from J, with 22 bases between. The germline gives CDR1 ENHRY, CDR2 SYGVKD. As DNA, the CDR3 is TGTGCCATCAGTGAGTCGCTCCTCCGGGACACCCAGTGGGATACGCAGTATTTT. It encodes CAISESLLRDTQWDTQYF.

The gene calls are TRBV5-4 and TRBJ1-1; D unclear. The CDR3 consists of 13 residues. Germline-derived CDR1 and CDR2 are SGHNT and YYREEE (reference sequence). V gave up 2 bases and J gave up 5 bases, with 10 bases separating them. The CDR3: CASSLRGGTEAFF. CDR3 bases: TGTGCCAGCAGCTTACGCGGAGGGACTGAAGCTTTCTTT. The whole variable domain, remainder taken from reference TRBV5-4 and TRBJ1-1, is ETGVTQSPTHLIKTRGQQVTLRCSSQSGHNTVSWYQQALGQGPQFIFQYYREEENGRGNFPPRFSGLQFPNYSSELNVNALELDDSALYLCASSLRGGTEAFFGQGTRLTVV.

V and J are TRBV6-2 or TRBV6-3 and TRBJ2-3; no clear D. CDR1 is MNHEY, CDR2 SVGEGT, per germline. The CDR3 loop spans 14 amino acids. The ends were cut back, 3 bases at V and 2 bases at J, with 9 bases in the middle. DNA for the CDR3: TGTGCCAGCAGTTATAGCACATTCACAGATACGCAGTATTTT. It codes for CASSYSTFTDTQYF.

CDR3: CAISWDSSSYGYTF. CDR3 DNA: TGTGCCATCAGTTGGGACAGCTCTAGCTATGGCTACACCTTC. This chain links TRBV10-3 with TRBJ1-2; 7 bases are a match to TRBD1. Germline trimming cut 5 bases from V and 4 bases from J; bases unmatched to any gene: 7. Looked up from germline, CDR1 is ENHRY and CDR2 is SYGVKD. CDR3 size: 14 residues.

The gene calls are TRBV6-5 and TRBJ2-7; weak D call: TRBD2 (5 bases). Germline V gene sequence: CDR1 MNHEY, CDR2 SVGAGI. V was shortened by 7 bases and J by 7 bases, with 23 bases between the two germline ends. The CDR3 is made up of 15 amino acids. Here the CDR3 DNA reads TGTGCCAGCAAACCATCCGACTGGGAGATAAGGGAGCAGTACTTC. This encodes CASKPSDWEIREQYF.

This clone was observed a handful of times. This sequence joins TRBV7-8 and TRBJ2-5, with D possibly being TRBD1 (5 bases). V shed 5 bases and J shed 2 bases, with 15 bases lying between them. Germline CDR1 is SGHVS and CDR2 is FQNEAQ. The CDR3 extends over 15 amino acids. The chain's CDR3 is CASSDGHVAQETQYF. As DNA, the CDR3 is TGTGCCAGCAGCGATGGACACGTTGCTCAAGAGACCCAGTACTTC.

CDR3 in DNA: TGTGCCAGTAGTTCTGGAGAAGGAATCTCACCCCTCCACTTT. As protein: CASSSGEGISPLHF. The chain employs TRBV19 and TRBJ1-6; the D is unclear. This CDR3 is built from 14 residues. With 5 bases removed from V and 10 bases from J, the gap between germline ends came to 15 bases. Germline CDR1 and CDR2: LNHDA and SQIVND (reference sequence).

The rearrangement uses TRBV30 and TRBJ1-1; TRBD1 might be the D (6 bases). V shed 2 bases and J shed 0 bases, with 7 bases lying between them. Germline V CDR1 and CDR2: GTSNPN, SVGIG (reference sequence). The CDR3 runs 13 residues. CDR3 amino acids: CAWSRTVNTEAFF. DNA of the CDR3: TGTGCCTGGAGTAGGACAGTGAACACTGAAGCTTTCTTT.

The V gene is TRBV5-4, the J gene TRBJ1-2; D is perhaps TRBD1 (6 bases). Germline-derived CDR1 and CDR2 are SGHNT and YYREEE (reference sequence). The CDR3 extends over 15 amino acids. Trimming shortened V by 4 bases and J by 3 bases, and 16 bases separated the two germline ends. The CDR3 is CASSPGRDIYYGYTF. CDR3 coding DNA: TGTGCCAGCAGCCCCGGTCGGGACATCTACTATGGCTACACCTTC.